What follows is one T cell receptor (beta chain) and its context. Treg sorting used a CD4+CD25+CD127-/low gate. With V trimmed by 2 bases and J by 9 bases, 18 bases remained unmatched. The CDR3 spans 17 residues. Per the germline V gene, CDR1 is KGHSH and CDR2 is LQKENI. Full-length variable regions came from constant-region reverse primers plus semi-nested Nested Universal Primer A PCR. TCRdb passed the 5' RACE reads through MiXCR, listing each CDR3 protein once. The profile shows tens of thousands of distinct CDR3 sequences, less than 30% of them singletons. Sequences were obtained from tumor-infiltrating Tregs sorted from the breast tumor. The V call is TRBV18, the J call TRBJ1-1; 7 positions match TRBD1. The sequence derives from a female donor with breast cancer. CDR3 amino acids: CASSPYRGLTLEYKAFF. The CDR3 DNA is TGTGCCAGCTCACCATATAGGGGGCTCACCCTCGAATATAAAGCTTTCTTT. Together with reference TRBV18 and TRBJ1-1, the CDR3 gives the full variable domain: NAGVMQNPRHLVRRRGQEARLRCSPMKGHSHVYWYRQLPEEGLKFMVYLQKENIIDESGMPKERFSAEFPKEGPSILRIQQVVRGDSAAYFCASSPYRGLTLEYKAFFGQGTRLTVV.